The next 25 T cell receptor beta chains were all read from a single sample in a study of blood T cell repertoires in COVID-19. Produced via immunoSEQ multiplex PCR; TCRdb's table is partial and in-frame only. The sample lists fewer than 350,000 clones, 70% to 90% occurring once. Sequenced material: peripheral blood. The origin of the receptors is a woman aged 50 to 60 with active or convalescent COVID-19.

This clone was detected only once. CDR3 sequence: CASSIGQEAVYGYTF. As DNA, the CDR3 is TGTGCCAGTAGTATAGGCCAGGAGGCTGTTTATGGCTACACCTTC. The chain carries TRBV19 and TRBJ1-2; unclear D gene. Germline CDR1 and CDR2: LNHDA and SQIVND (reference sequence). This CDR3 spans 15 amino acids. V lost 1 base and J 5 bases, leaving 14 bases between the germline ends.

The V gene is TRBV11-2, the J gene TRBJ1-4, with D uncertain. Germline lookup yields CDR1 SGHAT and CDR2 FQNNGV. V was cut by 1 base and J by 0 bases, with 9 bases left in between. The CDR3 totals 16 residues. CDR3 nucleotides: TGTGCCAGCAGCTTAGCTTTAGCAACAACTAATGAAAAACTGTTTTTT. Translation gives CASSLALATTNEKLFF.

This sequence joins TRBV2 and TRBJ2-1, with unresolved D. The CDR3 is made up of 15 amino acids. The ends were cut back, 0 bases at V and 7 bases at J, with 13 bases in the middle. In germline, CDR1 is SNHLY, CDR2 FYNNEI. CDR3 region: CASSEALIQQNEQFF. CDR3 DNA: TGTGCCAGCAGTGAAGCGCTGATACAGCAGAATGAGCAGTTCTTC.

The CDR3 bases are TGTGCCAGTAGGGACACCGGACCCTACAATGAGCAGTTCTTC. Residues: CASRDTGPYNEQFF. The genes are TRBV25-1 and TRBJ2-1, with D perhaps matching TRBD1 (6 bases). The CDR3 covers 14 residues. V was clipped by 9 bases and J by 2 bases, with 14 bases between them. Per the germline V gene, CDR1 is MGHDK and CDR2 is SYGVNS.

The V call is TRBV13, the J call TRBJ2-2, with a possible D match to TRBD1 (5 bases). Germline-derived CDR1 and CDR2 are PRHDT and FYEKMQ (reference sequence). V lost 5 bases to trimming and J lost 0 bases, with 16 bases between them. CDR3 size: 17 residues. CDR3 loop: CASSPRGDAPNTGELFF. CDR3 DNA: TGTGCCAGCAGCCCAAGGGGTGACGCACCGAACACCGGGGAGCTGTTTTTT.

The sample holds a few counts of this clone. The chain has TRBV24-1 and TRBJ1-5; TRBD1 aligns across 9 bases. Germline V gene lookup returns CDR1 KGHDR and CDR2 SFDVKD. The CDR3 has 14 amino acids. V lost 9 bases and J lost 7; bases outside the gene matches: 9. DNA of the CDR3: TGTGCCACCGGGGGACAGGGCAGCACCCAGCCCCAGCATTTT. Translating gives CATGGQGSTQPQHF.

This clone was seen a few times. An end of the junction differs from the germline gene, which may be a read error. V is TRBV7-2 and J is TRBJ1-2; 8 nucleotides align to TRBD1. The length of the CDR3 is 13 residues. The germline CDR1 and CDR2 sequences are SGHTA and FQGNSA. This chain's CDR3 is CASRLGTGRTSIF. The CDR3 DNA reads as TGTGCCAGCAGGCTCGGGACAGGAAGGACCTCAATCTTC.

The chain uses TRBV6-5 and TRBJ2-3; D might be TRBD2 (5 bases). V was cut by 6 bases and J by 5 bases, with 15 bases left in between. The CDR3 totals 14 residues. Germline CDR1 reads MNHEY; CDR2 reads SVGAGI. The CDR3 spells CASSGLGDVDTQYF. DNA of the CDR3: TGTGCCAGCAGCGGCCTGGGAGATGTAGATACGCAGTATTTT.

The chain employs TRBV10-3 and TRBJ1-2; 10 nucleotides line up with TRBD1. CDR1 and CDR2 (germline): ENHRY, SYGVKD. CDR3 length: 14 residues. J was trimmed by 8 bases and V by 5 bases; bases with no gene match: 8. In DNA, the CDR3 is TGTGCCATCAGTCGGGGACAGGGGATGGAGGGCTACACCTTC. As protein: CAISRGQGMEGYTF.

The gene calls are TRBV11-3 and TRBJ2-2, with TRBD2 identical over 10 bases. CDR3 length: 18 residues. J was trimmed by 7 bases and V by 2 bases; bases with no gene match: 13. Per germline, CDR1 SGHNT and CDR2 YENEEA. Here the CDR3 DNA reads TGTGCCAGCAGCTTAAATGGATTAGCGGGAGGAGGAGACGGGGAGCTGTTTTTT. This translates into CASSLNGLAGGGDGELFF.

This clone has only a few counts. The CDR3 spells CASSQDPGVGELFF. In DNA, the CDR3 is TGCGCCAGCAGCCAAGATCCCGGGGTCGGGGAGCTGTTTTTT. The chain employs TRBV4-1 and TRBJ2-2; TRBD2 might be the D (5 bases). The CDR3 sequence is 14 residues long. Germline V gene lookup returns CDR1 MGHRA and CDR2 YSYEKL. V lost 0 bases to trimming and J lost 7 bases, with 9 bases between them.

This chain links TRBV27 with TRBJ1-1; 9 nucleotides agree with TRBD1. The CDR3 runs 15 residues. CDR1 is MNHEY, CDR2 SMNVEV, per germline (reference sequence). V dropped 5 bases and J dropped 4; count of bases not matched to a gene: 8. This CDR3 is CASSTLGTGSTEAFF. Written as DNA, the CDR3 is TGTGCCAGCAGTACCCTAGGGACAGGGAGCACTGAAGCTTTCTTT.

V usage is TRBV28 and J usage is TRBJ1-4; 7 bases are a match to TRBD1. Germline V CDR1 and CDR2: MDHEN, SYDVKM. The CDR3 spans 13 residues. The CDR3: CATHRDSNEKLFF. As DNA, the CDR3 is TGTGCAACCCACCGGGACAGTAATGAAAAACTGTTTTTT.

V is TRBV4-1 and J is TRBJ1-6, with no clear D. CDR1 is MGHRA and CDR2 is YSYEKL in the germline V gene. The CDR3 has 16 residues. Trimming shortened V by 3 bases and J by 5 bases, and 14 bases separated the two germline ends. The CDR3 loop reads CASSQGRIFDNSPLHF. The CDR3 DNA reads TGCGCCAGCAGCCAGGGCAGGATTTTCGATAATTCACCCCTCCACTTT.

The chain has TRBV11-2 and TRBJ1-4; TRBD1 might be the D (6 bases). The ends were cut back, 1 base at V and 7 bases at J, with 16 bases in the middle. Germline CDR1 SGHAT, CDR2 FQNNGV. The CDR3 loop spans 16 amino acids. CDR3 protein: CASSLVGGALIEKLFF. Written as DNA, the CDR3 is TGTGCCAGCAGCTTAGTCGGGGGGGCCTTAATTGAAAAACTGTTTTTT.

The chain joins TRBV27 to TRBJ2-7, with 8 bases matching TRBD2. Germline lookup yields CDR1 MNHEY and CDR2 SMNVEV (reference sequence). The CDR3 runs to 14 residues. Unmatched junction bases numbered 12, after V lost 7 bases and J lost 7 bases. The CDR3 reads CASKELAAFSEQYF. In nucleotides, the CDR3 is TGTGCCAGCAAAGAACTAGCGGCCTTTTCTGAGCAGTACTTC.

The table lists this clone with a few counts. This CDR3 is CSASPPVSAYEQYF. CDR3 sequence (DNA): TGCAGTGCTAGTCCCCCCGTGTCTGCCTACGAGCAGTACTTC. This chain connects TRBV20-1 to TRBJ2-7; D gene ambiguous. This CDR3 is built from 14 residues. Germline V gene sequence: CDR1 DFQATT, CDR2 SNEGSKA (reference sequence). V shed 3 bases and J shed 2 bases, with 14 bases lying between them.

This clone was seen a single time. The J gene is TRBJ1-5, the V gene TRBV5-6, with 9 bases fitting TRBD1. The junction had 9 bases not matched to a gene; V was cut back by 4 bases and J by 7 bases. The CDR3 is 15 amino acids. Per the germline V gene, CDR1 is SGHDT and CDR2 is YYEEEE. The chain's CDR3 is CASSRGQGRGQPQHF. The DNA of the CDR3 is TGTGCCAGCAGCCGAGGACAGGGGCGGGGACAGCCCCAGCATTTT.

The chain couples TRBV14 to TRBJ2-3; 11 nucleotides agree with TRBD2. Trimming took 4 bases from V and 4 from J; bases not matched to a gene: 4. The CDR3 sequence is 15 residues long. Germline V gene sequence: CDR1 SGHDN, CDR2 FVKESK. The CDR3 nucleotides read TGTGCCAGCAGCCTACTAGCGGGAGTACCAGATACGCAGTATTTT. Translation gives CASSLLAGVPDTQYF.

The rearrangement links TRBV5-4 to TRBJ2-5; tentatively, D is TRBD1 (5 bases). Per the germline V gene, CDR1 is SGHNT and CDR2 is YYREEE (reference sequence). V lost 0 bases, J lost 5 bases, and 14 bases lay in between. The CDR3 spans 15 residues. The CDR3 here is CASSLAGRPGETQYF. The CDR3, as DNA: TGTGCCAGCAGCTTGGCTGGCCGCCCAGGGGAGACCCAGTACTTC.

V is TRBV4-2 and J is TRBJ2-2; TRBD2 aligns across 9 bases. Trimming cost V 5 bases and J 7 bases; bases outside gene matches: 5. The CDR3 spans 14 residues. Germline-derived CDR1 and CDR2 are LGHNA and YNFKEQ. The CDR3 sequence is CASSSGRIVGELFF. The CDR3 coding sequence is TGTGCCAGCAGCAGCGGGAGGATCGTCGGGGAGCTGTTTTTT.

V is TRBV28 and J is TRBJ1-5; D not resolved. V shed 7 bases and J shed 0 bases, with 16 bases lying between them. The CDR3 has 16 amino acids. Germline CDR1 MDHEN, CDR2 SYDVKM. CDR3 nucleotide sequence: TGTGCCAGCATAATCGCAGGACTCAATAGCAATCAGCCCCAGCATTTT. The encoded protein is CASIIAGLNSNQPQHF.

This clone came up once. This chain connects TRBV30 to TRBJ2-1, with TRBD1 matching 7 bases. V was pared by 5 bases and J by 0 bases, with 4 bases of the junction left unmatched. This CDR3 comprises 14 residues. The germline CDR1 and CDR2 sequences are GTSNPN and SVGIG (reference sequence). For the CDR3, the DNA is TGTGCCTGGTCACAGGGGAGCTCCTACAATGAGCAGTTCTTC. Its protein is CAWSQGSSYNEQFF.

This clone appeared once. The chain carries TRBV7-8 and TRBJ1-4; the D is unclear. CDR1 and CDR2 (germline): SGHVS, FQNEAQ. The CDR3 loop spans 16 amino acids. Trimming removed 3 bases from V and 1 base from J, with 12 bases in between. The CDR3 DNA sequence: TGTGCCAGCAGCTTGAGACGGGTCAGAACTAATGAAAAACTGTTTTTT. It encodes CASSLRRVRTNEKLFF.

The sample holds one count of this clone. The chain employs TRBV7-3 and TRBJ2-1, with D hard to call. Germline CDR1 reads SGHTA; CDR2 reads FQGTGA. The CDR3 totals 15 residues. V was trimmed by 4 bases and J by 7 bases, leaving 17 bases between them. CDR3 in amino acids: CASSSLNEPLNEQFF. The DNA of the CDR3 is TGTGCCAGCAGCTCCCTGAATGAGCCCTTGAATGAGCAGTTCTTC. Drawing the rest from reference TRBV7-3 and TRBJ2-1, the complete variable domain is GAGVSQTPSNKVTEKGKYVELRCDPISGHTALYWYRQSLGQGPEFLIYFQGTGAADDSGLPNDRFFAVRPEGSVSTLKIQRTERGDSAVYLCASSSLNEPLNEQFFGPGTRLTVL.